The entry below gives a single T cell receptor (beta chain) sequence along with its context. Clones were sequenced by immunoSEQ multiplex PCR, and TCRdb holds only the in-frame ones, with some missing. This table holds roughly 380,000 clones, about 91% found once. These data are taken from a study of blood T cell repertoires in COVID-19. The V end was cut by 0 bases, the J end by 6 bases, with 19 bases between. This CDR3 has 17 amino acids. Germline lookup yields CDR1 SGHTA and CDR2 FQGNSA. The J gene is TRBJ2-3, the V gene TRBV7-2; TRBD2 is a possible D gene (5 bases). Input material: peripheral blood. The receptor comes from a woman aged 40 to 50 with COVID-19, enrolled during active disease. The CDR3 protein is CASSLAPFPGVRDTQYF. CDR3 in DNA: TGTGCCAGCAGCTTAGCCCCTTTCCCCGGGGTGAGGGATACGCAGTATTTT.